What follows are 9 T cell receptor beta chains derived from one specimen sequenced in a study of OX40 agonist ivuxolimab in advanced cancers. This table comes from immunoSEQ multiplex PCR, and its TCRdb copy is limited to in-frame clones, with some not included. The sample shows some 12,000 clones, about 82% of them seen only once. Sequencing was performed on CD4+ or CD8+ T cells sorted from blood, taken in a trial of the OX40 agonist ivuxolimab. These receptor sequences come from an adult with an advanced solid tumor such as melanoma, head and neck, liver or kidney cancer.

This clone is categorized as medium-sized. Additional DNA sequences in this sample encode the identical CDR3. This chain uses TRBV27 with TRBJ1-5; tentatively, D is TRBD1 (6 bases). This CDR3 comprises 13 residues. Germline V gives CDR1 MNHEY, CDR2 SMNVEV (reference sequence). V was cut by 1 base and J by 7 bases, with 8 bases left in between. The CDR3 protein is CASSLWGGQPQHF. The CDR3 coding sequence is TGTGCCAGCAGTTTATGGGGGGGCCAGCCCCAGCATTTT.

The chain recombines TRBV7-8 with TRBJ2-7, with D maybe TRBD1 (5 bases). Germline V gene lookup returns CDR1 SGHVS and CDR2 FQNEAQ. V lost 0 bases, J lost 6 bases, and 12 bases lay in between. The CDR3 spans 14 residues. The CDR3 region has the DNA TGTGCCAGCAGCTTAGCTGTAGGGGATGGCGAGCAGTACTTC. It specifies CASSLAVGDGEQYF.

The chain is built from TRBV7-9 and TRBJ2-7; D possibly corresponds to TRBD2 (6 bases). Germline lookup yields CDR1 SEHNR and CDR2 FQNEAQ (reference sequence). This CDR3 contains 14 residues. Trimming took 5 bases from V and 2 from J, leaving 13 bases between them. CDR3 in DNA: TGTGCCAGCAGCCCTCGGGACTCAACCTACGAGCAGTACTTC. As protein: CASSPRDSTYEQYF.

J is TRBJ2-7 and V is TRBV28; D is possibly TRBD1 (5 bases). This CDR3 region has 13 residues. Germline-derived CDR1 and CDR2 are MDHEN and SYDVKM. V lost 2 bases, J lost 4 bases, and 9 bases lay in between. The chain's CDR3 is CASSLIRDYEQYF. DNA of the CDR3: TGTGCCAGCAGTTTAATCAGGGATTACGAGCAGTACTTC. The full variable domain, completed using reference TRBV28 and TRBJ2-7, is DVKVTQSSRYLVKRTGEKVFLECVQDMDHENMFWYRQDPGLGLRLIYFSYDVKMKEKGDIPEGYSVSREKKERFSLILESASTNQTSMYLCASSLIRDYEQYFGPGTRLTVT.

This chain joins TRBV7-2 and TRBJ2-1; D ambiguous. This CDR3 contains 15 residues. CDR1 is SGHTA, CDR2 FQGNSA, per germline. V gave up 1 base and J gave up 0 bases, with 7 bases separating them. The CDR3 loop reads CASSLDSSSYNEQFF. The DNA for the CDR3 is TGTGCCAGCAGCTTAGACTCGAGCTCCTACAATGAGCAGTTCTTC.

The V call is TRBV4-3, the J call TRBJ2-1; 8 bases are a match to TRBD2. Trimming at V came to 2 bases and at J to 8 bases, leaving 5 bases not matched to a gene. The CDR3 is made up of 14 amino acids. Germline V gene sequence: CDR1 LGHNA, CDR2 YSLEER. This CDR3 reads CASSQTGGIDEQFF. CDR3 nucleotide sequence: TGCGCCAGCAGCCAAACGGGAGGGATCGATGAGCAGTTCTTC.

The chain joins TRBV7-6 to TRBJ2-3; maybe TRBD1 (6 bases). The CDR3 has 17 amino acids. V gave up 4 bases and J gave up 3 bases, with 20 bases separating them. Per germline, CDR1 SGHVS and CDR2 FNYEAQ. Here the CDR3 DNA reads TGTGCCAGCAGCTACGGGCGTTGGCCAGGGGAGACAGATACGCAGTATTTT. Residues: CASSYGRWPGETDTQYF.

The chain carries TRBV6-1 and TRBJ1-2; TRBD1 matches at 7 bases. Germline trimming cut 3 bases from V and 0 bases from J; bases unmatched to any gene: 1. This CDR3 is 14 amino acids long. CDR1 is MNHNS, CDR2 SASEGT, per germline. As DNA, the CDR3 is TGTGCCAGCAGTGATGGGACAGCTAACTATGGCTACACCTTC. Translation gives CASSDGTANYGYTF.

CDR3 amino acids: CASSEDPGAQNQPQHF. In DNA, the CDR3 is TGTGCCAGCAGTGAAGACCCAGGGGCACAGAATCAGCCCCAGCATTTT. This chain connects TRBV6-1 to TRBJ1-5, with D possibly matching TRBD1 (6 bases). Germline lookup yields CDR1 MNHNS and CDR2 SASEGT. With 1 base removed from V and 4 bases from J, the gap between germline ends came to 14 bases. The CDR3 has 16 amino acids.